The 13 T cell receptor beta chains below all came from one sample that was sequenced in a study of T cell responses to AZD1222 COVID-19 vaccine. Assay: immunoSEQ multiplex PCR; the TCRdb copy retains only in-frame clones and omits some. Among 100,000 or so clones, roughly 89% were seen once, and the ten largest hold 44%. Sequencing was performed on peripheral blood, taken 28 days after the second AZD1222 dose. These receptor sequences come from an adult who received the AZD1222 COVID-19 vaccine.

CDR3 DNA sequence: TGTGCCAGCAGTGAAACCTGGGGTACCTACAATGAGCAGTTCTTC. Its translation: CASSETWGTYNEQFF. V usage is TRBV6-1 and J usage is TRBJ2-1; D remains ambiguous. With 2 bases removed from V and 2 bases from J, the gap between germline ends came to 10 bases. The CDR3 has 15 residues. The germline gives CDR1 MNHNS, CDR2 SASEGT.

The chain links TRBV10-1 to TRBJ2-1; 10 bases agree with TRBD2. In germline, CDR1 is WNHNN, CDR2 SYGVQD (reference sequence). There are 13 residues in the CDR3. The V and J ends lost 8 bases and 9 bases, in that order; junction bases with no gene match: 7. In nucleotides, the CDR3 is TGCGCCAGCGCAAGGACTAGCGGTGTTGAGCAGTTCTTC. Amino acid sequence: CASARTSGVEQFF.

The V call is TRBV28, the J call TRBJ1-6; 10 nucleotides line up with TRBD1. Germline CDR1 and CDR2: MDHEN and SYDVKM. The V gene end was trimmed by 5 bases and the J gene end by 7 bases; junction bases not matched to a gene: 8. The CDR3 has 16 residues. The DNA for the CDR3 is TGTGCCAGCAGTCTAGGGACAGGGGTAGGCAATTCACCCCTCCACTTT. Amino acids: CASSLGTGVGNSPLHF.

The J gene is TRBJ1-5, the V gene TRBV5-1, with a possible D match to TRBD1 (6 bases). Germline V gene sequence: CDR1 SGHRS, CDR2 YFSETQ. The CDR3 runs to 14 residues. Trimming shortened V by 4 bases and J by 9 bases, and 17 bases separated the two germline ends. The CDR3 coding sequence is TGCGCCAGCAGCCTCGAAGGGGGTGGAAGGCCCCAGCATTTT. Encoded protein: CASSLEGGGRPQHF.

This chain links TRBV3-1 (or the pseudogene TRBV3-2) with TRBJ2-1, with unresolved D. Trimming took 3 bases from V and 0 from J, leaving 6 bases between them. Germline V gene lookup returns CDR1 LGHDT and CDR2 YNNKEL (reference sequence). This CDR3 spans 14 amino acids. This chain's CDR3 is CASSQVSSYNEQFF. The DNA of the CDR3 is TGTGCCAGCAGCCAGGTCTCCTCCTACAATGAGCAGTTCTTC.

V is TRBV30 and J is TRBJ2-1; 8 bases fit TRBD2. Germline CDR1 GTSNPN, CDR2 SVGIG (reference sequence). V gave up 5 bases and J gave up 0 bases; unmatched junction bases: 3. The CDR3 totals 14 residues. CDR3 DNA: TGTGCCTGGGAAAGCGGGAGCTCCTACAATGAGCAGTTCTTC. This sequence encodes CAWESGSSYNEQFF.

This rearrangement joins TRBV27 to TRBJ1-2; no clear D. V lost 2 bases and J 2 bases, leaving 9 bases between the germline ends. This CDR3 is built from 14 residues. The germline CDR1 and CDR2 sequences are MNHEY and SMNVEV (reference sequence). CDR3 DNA: TGTGCCAGCAGTTTAAAGGGCCCCAACTATGGCTACACCTTC. This translates into CASSLKGPNYGYTF.

The chain recombines TRBV19 with TRBJ2-7; maybe TRBD1 (6 bases). The germline V and J ends were trimmed by 3 bases and 3 bases, with 9 bases remaining between them. Germline V gives CDR1 LNHDA, CDR2 SQIVND (reference sequence). The CDR3 has 13 amino acids. CDR3 amino acids: CASSMSGDYEQYF. The CDR3 DNA reads TGTGCCAGTAGTATGTCAGGGGACTACGAGCAGTACTTC.

The chain carries TRBV19 and TRBJ1-1; D is perhaps TRBD1 (5 bases). The length of the CDR3 is 13 residues. The germline V gene encodes CDR1 LNHDA and CDR2 SQIVND (reference sequence). Trimming pared 2 bases from V and 4 bases from J, leaving 8 bases between. CDR3 residues: CASSIIGGTEAFF. CDR3 sequence (DNA): TGTGCCAGTAGTATAATCGGGGGCACTGAAGCTTTCTTT. The full variable domain, in which reference TRBV19 and TRBJ1-1 provide the parts outside the CDR3, is DGGITQSPKYLFRKEGQNVTLSCEQNLNHDAMYWYRQDPGQGLRLIYYSQIVNDFQKGDIAEGYSVSREKKESFPLTVTSAQKNPTAFYLCASSIIGGTEAFFGQGTRLTVV.

The V and J genes are TRBV5-6 and TRBJ2-3; the D gene is possibly TRBD2 (6 bases). This CDR3 region has 15 residues. Trimming shortened V by 0 bases and J by 6 bases, and 14 bases separated the two germline ends. The V gene's germline CDR1 is SGHDT and CDR2 YYEEEE. CDR3 protein: CASSLGDLAPDTQYF. Here the CDR3 DNA reads TGTGCCAGCAGCTTGGGGGACTTAGCTCCGGATACGCAGTATTTT. The full variable domain, rest sourced from reference TRBV5-6 and TRBJ2-3, is DAGVTQSPTHLIKTRGQQVTLRCSPKSGHDTVSWYQQALGQGPQFIFQYYEEEERQRGNFPDRFSGHQFPNYSSELNVNALLLGDSALYLCASSLGDLAPDTQYFGPGTRLTVL.

The rearrangement joins TRBV19 to TRBJ1-3; 7 bases fit TRBD1. The ends lost 5 bases at V and 0 bases at J; junction bases unmatched: 10. The germline V gene encodes CDR1 LNHDA and CDR2 SQIVND (reference sequence). The CDR3 consists of 17 residues. The chain's CDR3 is CASSGNLGQDSGNTIYF. The CDR3 region has the DNA TGTGCCAGTAGTGGGAACCTCGGACAGGACTCTGGAAACACCATATATTTT. The entire variable domain, with the rest obtained from reference TRBV19 and TRBJ1-3, is as follows: DGGITQSPKYLFRKEGQNVTLSCEQNLNHDAMYWYRQDPGQGLRLIYYSQIVNDFQKGDIAEGYSVSREKKESFPLTVTSAQKNPTAFYLCASSGNLGQDSGNTIYFGEGSWLTVV.

This chain connects TRBV2 to TRBJ2-7, with unresolved D. V lost 0 bases and J 1 base, leaving 7 bases between the germline ends. The CDR3 runs 14 residues. Germline CDR1 SNHLY, CDR2 FYNNEI. CDR3: CASSEAGQSYEQYF. CDR3 bases: TGTGCCAGCAGTGAAGCGGGTCAGTCCTACGAGCAGTACTTC.

The chain links TRBV6-1 to TRBJ1-4; maybe TRBD1 (6 bases). Trimming cost V 2 bases and J 8 bases, with 12 bases left between them. Germline CDR1 is MNHNS and CDR2 is SASEGT. The CDR3 consists of 14 residues. The CDR3 DNA sequence: TGTGCCAGCAGTGAACGGGGGCGCGAAGAAAAACTGTTTTTT. Its translation: CASSERGREEKLFF.